This T cell receptor beta chain was documented in a study of blood T cell repertoires in COVID-19. There are 15 residues in the CDR3. V shed 5 bases and J shed 2 bases, with 12 bases lying between them. Germline V gene lookup returns CDR1 KGHDR and CDR2 SFDVKD. Libraries were prepared by immunoSEQ multiplex PCR; TCRdb keeps only in-frame clonotypes and omits some of them. Counted here are about 140,000 clones, 84% occurring once; the ten biggest clones make up approximately 3.9%. This receptor was obtained from an older woman with acute or convalescent COVID-19. Sequences were obtained from peripheral blood. The chain employs TRBV24-1 and TRBJ1-3; D uncertain. CDR3 protein: CATSGPGLTGNTIYF. CDR3 bases: TGTGCCACCAGTGGCCCCGGACTTACTGGAAACACCATATATTTT.